What follows are 19 T cell receptor beta chains derived from one specimen sequenced in a study of CD8 T cells in Susac syndrome. Random-hexamer reverse transcription was applied to about 0.45 to 1 ug RNA. TCRdb used MiXCR to reprocess the immunoSEQ multiplex PCR reads, holding one entry per CDR3 protein. The sample has more than 150,000 distinct CDR3 sequences; roughly 95% are singletons. The sequencing input was CD4+ T cells from PBMCs. The source is a human donor with Susac syndrome.

The V call is TRBV20-1, the J call TRBJ2-4, with TRBD2 matching 7 bases. The CDR3 has 16 residues. The V gene's germline CDR1 is DFQATT and CDR2 SNEGSKA (reference sequence). V gave up 0 bases and J gave up 0 bases; unmatched junction bases: 5. CDR3 loop: CSAREAGNPAKNIQYF. CDR3 in DNA: TGCAGTGCTAGAGAAGCGGGGAACCCAGCCAAAAACATTCAGTACTTC.

The chain couples TRBV4-3 to TRBJ2-7; D is unresolved. Deletions cut 0 bases from V and 1 base from J, with 7 bases between. From germline, CDR1 is LGHNA and CDR2 YSLEER. The CDR3 spans 14 residues. The CDR3 is CASSQDIHSYEQYF. The CDR3 DNA reads TGCGCCAGCAGCCAAGATATTCATTCCTACGAGCAGTACTTC.

The rearrangement links TRBV29-1 to TRBJ2-7; the match to TRBD1 covers 11 bases. Germline assignment: CDR1 SQVTM and CDR2 ANQGSEA. The CDR3 contains 15 residues. V lost 6 bases and J lost 3; bases outside the gene matches: 10. As DNA, the CDR3 is TGCAGCGTGGCCCGTTACGGGACAGGGGGCTACGAGCAGTACTTC. Its protein is CSVARYGTGGYEQYF.

V usage is TRBV6-2 or TRBV6-3 and J usage is TRBJ1-1; 8 bases map to TRBD1. V lost 2 bases to trimming and J lost 1 base; unmatched junction nucleotides: 15. Germline lookup yields CDR1 MNHEY and CDR2 SVGEGT. This CDR3 comprises 19 residues. The CDR3 DNA reads TGTGCCAGCAGTTACCCGGGGACAGGCATTTTCCCAGGGAACACTGAAGCTTTCTTT. Translated: CASSYPGTGIFPGNTEAFF.

For the CDR3, the DNA is TGCAGCTCCTCGATGAGCTCCTACAATGAGCAGTTCTTC. It encodes CSSSMSSYNEQFF. The chain has TRBV29-1 and TRBJ2-1; D ambiguous. The germline V gene encodes CDR1 SQVTM and CDR2 ANQGSEA. Trimming shortened V by 8 bases and J by 0 bases, and 11 bases separated the two germline ends. CDR3 length: 13 residues.

The chain has TRBV19 and TRBJ1-5; 10 bases map to TRBD1. The CDR3 consists of 17 residues. With 6 bases clipped from V and 4 bases from J, the junction kept 12 bases outside the gene matches. Per the germline V gene, CDR1 is LNHDA and CDR2 is SQIVND (reference sequence). CDR3 sequence (DNA): TGTGCCAGTAGGGAAAGGGGCGACAGGGGGCCGAATCAGCCCCAGCATTTT. It encodes CASRERGDRGPNQPQHF.

The genes are TRBV30 and TRBJ2-7; D is unresolved. This CDR3 has 13 residues. The V gene's germline CDR1 is GTSNPN and CDR2 SVGIG (reference sequence). V was clipped by 0 bases and J by 2 bases, with 8 bases between them. CDR3: CAWSVRMTYEQYF. The CDR3 bases are TGTGCCTGGAGTGTTCGGATGACCTACGAGCAGTACTTC.

This chain links TRBV7-3 with TRBJ2-7; D unresolved. V was shortened by 5 bases and J by 7 bases, with 15 bases between the two germline ends. The CDR3 sequence is 13 residues long. Germline V lookup: CDR1 SGHTA, CDR2 FQGTGA. CDR3: CASSPRIYGEQYF. The DNA of the CDR3 is TGTGCCAGCAGCCCCCGGATTTACGGGGAGCAGTACTTC.

The V call is TRBV3-1, the J call TRBJ2-3, with a possible D match to TRBD2 (6 bases). The V end lost 2 bases, the J end lost 0 bases, and 12 bases lay between the germline ends. There are 16 residues in the CDR3. CDR1 LGHDT and CDR2 YNNKEL come from the germline V gene (reference sequence). CDR3 nucleotide sequence: TGTGCCAGCAGCCAAACGTGGGGGACTAGCACAGATACGCAGTATTTT. This translates into CASSQTWGTSTDTQYF.

CDR3 protein: CASEGQGGETQYF. The CDR3 nucleotides are TGCGCCAGTGAAGGACAGGGAGGAGAGACCCAGTACTTC. The rearrangement joins TRBV5-1 to TRBJ2-5; TRBD1 aligns across 8 bases. The CDR3 is 13 amino acids. The V gene's germline CDR1 is SGHRS and CDR2 YFSETQ. The V segment lost 8 bases and the J segment 4 bases; nucleotides outside the gene matches: 7. Based on the CDR3 plus reference TRBV5-1 and TRBJ2-5, the full variable domain is KAGVTQTPRYLIKTRGQQVTLSCSPISGHRSVSWYQQTPGQGLQFLFEYFSETQRNKGNFPGRFSGRQFSNSRSEMNVSTLELGDSALYLCASEGQGGETQYFGPGTRLLVL.

The rearrangement links TRBV9 to TRBJ2-4, with TRBD2 identical over 9 bases. Germline trimming cut 3 bases from V and 7 bases from J; bases unmatched to any gene: 17. The germline gives CDR1 SGDLS, CDR2 YYNGEE. This CDR3 comprises 18 residues. In DNA, the CDR3 is TGTGCCAGCAGCGCATCCGGGACTAGCTCCCCCGGAGGGAACATTCAGTACTTC. It specifies CASSASGTSSPGGNIQYF.

This chain links TRBV7-6 with TRBJ2-7; 9 nucleotides agree with TRBD2. CDR3 size: 14 residues. V lost 5 bases, J lost 6 bases, and 8 bases stayed unmatched. CDR1 is SGHVS, CDR2 FNYEAQ, per germline. The CDR3 sequence is CASSQIAGGREQYF. The CDR3, as DNA: TGTGCCAGCAGCCAGATCGCGGGGGGGCGCGAGCAGTACTTC.

This clonotype has only a few counts. The chain employs TRBV19 and TRBJ2-5; D is possibly TRBD1 (6 bases). V lost 2 bases and J 2 bases, leaving 15 bases between the germline ends. CDR1 and CDR2 (germline): LNHDA, SQIVND (reference sequence). The CDR3 is 16 amino acids. The CDR3 loop reads CASSITPWGPQETQYF. The CDR3 DNA sequence: TGTGCCAGTAGTATAACCCCCTGGGGGCCACAAGAGACCCAGTACTTC.

This chain connects TRBV10-3 to TRBJ2-1; D not certain. V shed 4 bases and J shed 3 bases, with 7 bases lying between them. Germline V gene data show CDR1 as ENHRY and CDR2 as SYGVKD. The CDR3 has 13 residues. The CDR3 DNA sequence: TGTGCCATCAGTGGCATCGGCTACAATGAGCAGTTCTTC. Its protein product is CAISGIGYNEQFF.

V gene TRBV30 combines with J gene TRBJ1-5; D perhaps matches TRBD1 (6 bases). This CDR3 has 15 residues. V gave up 0 bases and J gave up 4 bases, with 13 bases separating them. The germline V gene has CDR1 GTSNPN and CDR2 SVGIG (reference sequence). CDR3 sequence: CAWSVLQGGNQPQHF. The CDR3 nucleotides are TGTGCCTGGAGTGTACTACAGGGAGGTAATCAGCCCCAGCATTTT.

The chain employs TRBV6-5 and TRBJ1-4, with D perhaps matching TRBD1 (6 bases). Germline CDR1 and CDR2: MNHEY and SVGAGI. The CDR3 is 14 residues long. Trimming took 5 bases from V and 8 from J, leaving 15 bases between them. The CDR3 reads CASSRADQGEKLFF. The CDR3 DNA follows: TGTGCCAGCAGTCGGGCCGACCAGGGGGAAAAACTGTTTTTT.

The genes are TRBV19 and TRBJ2-1; possibly TRBD1 for D (6 bases). Germline assignment: CDR1 LNHDA and CDR2 SQIVND (reference sequence). This CDR3 has 15 amino acids. V shed 6 bases and J shed 3 bases, with 15 bases lying between them. The CDR3 region is CASSPGAGVYNEQFF. CDR3 sequence (DNA): TGTGCCAGTAGCCCCGGGGCAGGGGTCTACAATGAGCAGTTCTTC.

The chain joins TRBV20-1 to TRBJ2-1, with D tentatively TRBD1 (7 bases). V was shortened by 3 bases and J by 8 bases, with 23 bases between the two germline ends. The CDR3 is 16 residues long. Germline lookup yields CDR1 DFQATT and CDR2 SNEGSKA (reference sequence). For the CDR3, the DNA is TGCAGTGCTAGGGGACTCACGGGACAGTTTCTCGATGAGCAGTTCTTC. It yields the protein CSARGLTGQFLDEQFF.

This chain connects TRBV29-1 to TRBJ1-2; 7 nucleotides align to TRBD1. Germline-derived CDR1 and CDR2 are SQVTM and ANQGSEA. V lost 3 bases to trimming and J lost 4 bases; unmatched junction nucleotides: 20. CDR3 length: 18 residues. The CDR3 spells CSVESGFVGTVLGYGYTF. CDR3 bases: TGCAGCGTTGAGAGTGGGTTTGTGGGGACAGTACTCGGCTATGGCTACACCTTC.